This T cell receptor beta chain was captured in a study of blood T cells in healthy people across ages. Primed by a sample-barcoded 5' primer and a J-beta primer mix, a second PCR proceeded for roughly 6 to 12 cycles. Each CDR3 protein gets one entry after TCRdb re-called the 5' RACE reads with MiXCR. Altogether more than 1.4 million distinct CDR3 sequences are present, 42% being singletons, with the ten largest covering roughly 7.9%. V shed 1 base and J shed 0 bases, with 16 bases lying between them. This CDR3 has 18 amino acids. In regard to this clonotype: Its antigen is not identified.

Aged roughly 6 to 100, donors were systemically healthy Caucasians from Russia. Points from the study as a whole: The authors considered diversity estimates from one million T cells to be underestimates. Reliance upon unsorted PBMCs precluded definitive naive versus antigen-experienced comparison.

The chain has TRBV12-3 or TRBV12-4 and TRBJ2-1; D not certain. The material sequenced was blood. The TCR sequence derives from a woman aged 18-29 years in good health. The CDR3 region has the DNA TGTGCCAGCAGTTTAGTATATGGTGACGGACCCTCCTACAATGAGCAGTTCTTC. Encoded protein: CASSLVYGDGPSYNEQFF.